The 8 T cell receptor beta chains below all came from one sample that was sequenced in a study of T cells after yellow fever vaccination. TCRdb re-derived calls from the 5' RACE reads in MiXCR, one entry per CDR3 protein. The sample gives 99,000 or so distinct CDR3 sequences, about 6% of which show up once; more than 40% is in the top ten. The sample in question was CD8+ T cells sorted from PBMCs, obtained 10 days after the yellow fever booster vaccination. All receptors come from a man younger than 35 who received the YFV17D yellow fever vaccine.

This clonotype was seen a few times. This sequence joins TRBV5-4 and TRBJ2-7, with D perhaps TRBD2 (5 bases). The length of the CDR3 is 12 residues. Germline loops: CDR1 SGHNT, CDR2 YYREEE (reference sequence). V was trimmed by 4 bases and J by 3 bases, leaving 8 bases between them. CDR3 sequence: CASSDRDYEQYF. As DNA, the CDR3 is TGTGCCAGCAGCGACCGGGACTACGAGCAGTACTTC. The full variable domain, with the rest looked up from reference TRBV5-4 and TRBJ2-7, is ETGVTQSPTHLIKTRGQQVTLRCSSQSGHNTVSWYQQALGQGPQFIFQYYREEENGRGNFPPRFSGLQFPNYSSELNVNALELDDSALYLCASSDRDYEQYFGPGTRLTVT.

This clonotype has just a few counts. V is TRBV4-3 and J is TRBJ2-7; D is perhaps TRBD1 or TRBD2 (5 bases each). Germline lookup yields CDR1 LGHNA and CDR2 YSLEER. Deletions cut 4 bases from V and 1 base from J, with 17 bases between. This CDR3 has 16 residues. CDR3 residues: CASSRDPLLGSYEQYF. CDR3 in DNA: TGCGCCAGCAGCCGGGACCCCCTCTTGGGGTCCTACGAGCAGTACTTC.

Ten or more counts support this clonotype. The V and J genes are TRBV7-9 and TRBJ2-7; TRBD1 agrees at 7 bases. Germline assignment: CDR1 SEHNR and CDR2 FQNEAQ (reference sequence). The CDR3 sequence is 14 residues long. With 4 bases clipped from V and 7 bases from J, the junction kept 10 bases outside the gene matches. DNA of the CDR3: TGTGCCAGCAGCTCCTTGACAGGGTCAGGGGAGCAGTACGTC. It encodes CASSSLTGSGEQYV.

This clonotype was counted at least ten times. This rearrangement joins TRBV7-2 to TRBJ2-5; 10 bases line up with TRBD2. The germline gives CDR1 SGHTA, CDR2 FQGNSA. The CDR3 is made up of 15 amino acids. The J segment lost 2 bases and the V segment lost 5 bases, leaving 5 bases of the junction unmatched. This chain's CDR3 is CASSATSGVQETQYF. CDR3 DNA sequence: TGTGCCAGCAGCGCTACTAGCGGGGTTCAAGAGACCCAGTACTTC.

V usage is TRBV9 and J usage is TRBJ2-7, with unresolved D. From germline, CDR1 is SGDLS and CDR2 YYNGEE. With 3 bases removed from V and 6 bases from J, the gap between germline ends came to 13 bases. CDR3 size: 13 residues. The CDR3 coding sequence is TGTGCCAGCAGCGGTAGCCAGTCGGGCGAGCAGTACTTC. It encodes CASSGSQSGEQYF.

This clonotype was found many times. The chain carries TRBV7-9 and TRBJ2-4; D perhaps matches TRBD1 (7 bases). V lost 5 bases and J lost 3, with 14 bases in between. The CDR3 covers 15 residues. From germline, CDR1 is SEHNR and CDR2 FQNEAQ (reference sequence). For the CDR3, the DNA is TGTGCCAGCAGCATCCGACAGGGACTCAAAAACATTCAGTACTTC. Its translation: CASSIRQGLKNIQYF.

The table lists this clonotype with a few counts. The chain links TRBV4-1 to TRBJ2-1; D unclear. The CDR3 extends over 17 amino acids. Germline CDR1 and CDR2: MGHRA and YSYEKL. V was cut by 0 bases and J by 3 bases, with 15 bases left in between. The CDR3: CASSQELWAVRYNEQFF. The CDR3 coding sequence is TGCGCCAGCAGCCAAGAGCTGTGGGCCGTTCGCTACAATGAGCAGTTCTTC.

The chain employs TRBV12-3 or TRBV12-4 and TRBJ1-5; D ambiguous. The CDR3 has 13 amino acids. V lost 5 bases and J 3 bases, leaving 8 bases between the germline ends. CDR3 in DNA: TGTGCCAGCAGTCCCCGTGACAATCAGCCCCAGCATTTT. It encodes CASSPRDNQPQHF.